The entry below describes one T cell receptor (beta chain). Its antigen is as yet unknown. Sequencing was at survey level. Only in-frame clones appear in the TCRdb table, and some are missing; sequencing was by immunoSEQ multiplex PCR. The top ten clones hold 0.35% of a sample with tens of thousands of clones, around 84% of them seen once. The data derive from a study of STAT5B mutations in CD4+ large granular lymphocyte leukemia. Findings and caveats of the study: 8/27 top patient clones versus 2/35 control clones were TRBV06-family. CD4-sorted patient repertoires seemed more clonal than healthy CD4+ repertoires.

CDR1 is LNHNV and CDR2 is YYDKDF in the germline V gene (reference sequence). Unmatched junction bases numbered 2, after V lost 1 base and J lost 5 bases. CDR3 size: 14 residues. Healthy controls were blood donor buffy coats. The chain employs TRBV15 and TRBJ2-1, with 7 bases lining up with TRBD2. Sequenced input: CD4+ T cells from blood buffy coats. This receptor was identified in a human donor in good health. CDR3 in amino acids: CATSRGDYNNEQFF. As DNA, the CDR3 is TGTGCCACCAGCAGAGGGGACTACAACAATGAGCAGTTCTTC.